These 17 T cell receptor beta chains were all obtained from the same sample, sequenced in a study of cytomegalovirus exposure and HLA in healthy donors. The data were produced by immunoSEQ multiplex PCR, yet TCRdb's version contains in-frame clones alone and is incomplete. The sample records approximately 60,000 clones, 75% to 95% being singletons. The source material was PBMCs. These TCRs come from a man younger than 35 in good health and CMV-seronegative.

V usage is TRBV5-6 and J usage is TRBJ2-1; 7 bases are a match to TRBD2. Per the germline V gene, CDR1 is SGHDT and CDR2 is YYEEEE. This CDR3 is 12 amino acids long. Unmatched junction bases numbered 0, after V lost 0 bases and J lost 9 bases. The CDR3 nucleotides are TGTGCCAGCAGCTTGGGGGGGGGTGAGCAGTTCTTC. Protein: CASSLGGGEQFF.

The gene calls are TRBV5-6 and TRBJ1-5, with D perhaps matching TRBD1 (5 bases). Germline V lookup: CDR1 SGHDT, CDR2 YYEEEE. The CDR3 length is 15 residues. V lost 0 bases and J 6 bases, leaving 13 bases between the germline ends. CDR3 nucleotide sequence: TGTGCCAGCAGCTTGGCAGGGAGGCTCGGTCAGCCCCAGCATTTT. Amino acid sequence: CASSLAGRLGQPQHF.

The CDR3 DNA reads as TGTGCCAGCTCACCATCAATTTCTGAAGCTTTCTTT. Translated, it gives CASSPSISEAFF. The chain couples TRBV18 to TRBJ1-1; no clear D. With 2 bases removed from V and 6 bases from J, the gap between germline ends came to 7 bases. CDR1 is KGHSH, CDR2 LQKENI, per germline. The CDR3 covers 12 residues.

The chain uses TRBV5-6 and TRBJ1-5, with 7 nucleotides matching TRBD1. The V gene's germline CDR1 is SGHDT and CDR2 YYEEEE. Trimming took 4 bases from V and 0 from J; bases not matched to a gene: 16. This CDR3 has 19 residues. CDR3 in amino acids: CASSQRRSGGPYSNQPQHF. The DNA of the CDR3 is TGTGCCAGCAGCCAACGACGATCAGGGGGGCCCTATAGCAATCAGCCCCAGCATTTT.

This chain uses TRBV2 with TRBJ2-6; the match to TRBD1 covers 9 bases. Germline V gene data show CDR1 as SNHLY and CDR2 as FYNNEI. Unmatched junction bases numbered 6, after V lost 2 bases and J lost 4 bases. The CDR3 consists of 17 residues. The CDR3 loop is CASSEPGQGTGANVLTF. In nucleotides, the CDR3 is TGTGCCAGCAGTGAACCGGGACAGGGAACAGGGGCCAACGTCCTGACTTTC. The full variable domain, in which reference TRBV2 and TRBJ2-6 provide the parts outside the CDR3, is EPEVTQTPSHQVTQMGQEVILRCVPISNHLYFYWYRQILGQKVEFLVSFYNNEISEKSEIFDDQFSVERPDGSNFTLKIRSTKLEDSAMYFCASSEPGQGTGANVLTFGAGSRLTVL.

The chain employs TRBV11-1 and TRBJ1-1; tentatively, D is TRBD1 (6 bases). The CDR3 runs to 13 residues. CDR1 is SGHAT, CDR2 FQDESV, per germline (reference sequence). V lost 6 bases to trimming and J lost 1 base, with 9 bases between them. The CDR3: CASRPRGNTEAFF. The CDR3 coding sequence is TGTGCCAGCAGGCCCAGGGGGAACACTGAAGCTTTCTTT.

The chain recombines TRBV6-4 with TRBJ2-3, with 9 bases lining up with TRBD2. The germline CDR1 and CDR2 sequences are MRHNA and SNTAGT. CDR3 length equals 15 residues. The V and J ends lost 4 bases and 2 bases, in that order; junction bases with no gene match: 4. CDR3 sequence: CASSGVAGVTDTQYF. Written as DNA, the CDR3 is TGTGCCAGCAGTGGGGTAGCGGGAGTCACAGATACGCAGTATTTT.

This chain links TRBV7-2 with TRBJ2-1; D not resolved. CDR1 SGHTA and CDR2 FQGNSA come from the germline V gene. V lost 7 bases to trimming and J lost 4 bases, with 14 bases between them. This CDR3 has 14 amino acids. The CDR3 sequence is CASTRGTGYNEQFF. Here the CDR3 DNA reads TGTGCCAGCACCCGAGGAACGGGTTACAATGAGCAGTTCTTC.

This chain connects TRBV11-2 to TRBJ2-5, with TRBD1 matching 8 bases. CDR1 and CDR2 (germline): SGHAT, FQNNGV. The CDR3 covers 13 residues. The V segment lost 4 bases and the J segment 5 bases; nucleotides outside the gene matches: 3. CDR3 DNA sequence: TGTGCCAGCAGCTCAGACAGGGGTGAGACCCAGTACTTC. It codes for CASSSDRGETQYF.

This sequence joins TRBV6-4 and TRBJ2-1; D is perhaps TRBD1 (6 bases). Germline assignment: CDR1 MRHNA and CDR2 SNTAGT. This CDR3 has 16 residues. V was trimmed by 6 bases and J by 5 bases, leaving 20 bases between them. CDR3: CASSSQGTTQHNEQFF. The CDR3 bases are TGTGCCAGCAGCTCCCAGGGGACAACCCAGCACAATGAGCAGTTCTTC.

The sample holds one count of this clone. V usage is TRBV19 and J usage is TRBJ1-4, with 7 bases fitting TRBD1. The CDR3 covers 14 residues. V shed 6 bases, J shed 4 bases, and the junction held 5 bases outside the gene matches. Germline V gene sequence: CDR1 LNHDA, CDR2 SQIVND (reference sequence). This CDR3 is CASSADRVNEKLFF. The CDR3, as DNA: TGTGCCAGTAGCGCCGACAGGGTTAATGAAAAACTGTTTTTT.

The genes are TRBV7-9 and TRBJ2-7, with D maybe TRBD2 (5 bases). The CDR3 covers 15 residues. V lost 4 bases to trimming and J lost 4 bases, with 17 bases between them. Germline V lookup: CDR1 SEHNR, CDR2 FQNEAQ (reference sequence). CDR3 nucleotides: TGTGCCAGCAGCTCTTATCGGGGAACAAGGTACGAGCAGTACTTC. Its translation is CASSSYRGTRYEQYF.

This rearrangement joins TRBV27 to TRBJ2-1; TRBD1 might be the D (5 bases). The CDR3 runs to 16 residues. Germline values: CDR1 MNHEY, CDR2 SMNVEV (reference sequence). Trimming removed 5 bases from V and 7 bases from J, with 21 bases in between. CDR3 nucleotide sequence: TGTGCCAGCAGTCCTCAGGGCCGTCTCATCATAAATGAGCAGTTCTTC. As protein: CASSPQGRLIINEQFF.

The V gene is TRBV29-1, the J gene TRBJ2-1; D unresolved. Germline assignment: CDR1 SQVTM and CDR2 ANQGSEA. Trimming stripped 6 bases from V and 0 bases from J, with 15 bases between. The CDR3 is 15 residues long. CDR3 sequence (DNA): TGCAGCGTCGAGCTGACGCTAGGCTCCTACAATGAGCAGTTCTTC. This gives the protein CSVELTLGSYNEQFF.

The chain couples TRBV6-5 to TRBJ2-1, with D perhaps TRBD2 (6 bases). Trimming removed 2 bases from V and 4 bases from J, with 15 bases in between. In germline, CDR1 is MNHEY, CDR2 SVGAGI. The CDR3 length is 16 residues. The CDR3 bases are TGTGCCAGCAGTTACGGTGCGGGAACCGGGTACAATGAGCAGTTCTTC. Residues: CASSYGAGTGYNEQFF.

The chain combines TRBV27 with TRBJ1-2; D might be TRBD1 (5 bases). V was shortened by 1 base and J by 5 bases, with 17 bases between the two germline ends. The CDR3 runs to 16 residues. Germline V gene lookup returns CDR1 MNHEY and CDR2 SMNVEV (reference sequence). The CDR3 is CASSLYIQGEAYGYTF. CDR3 coding DNA: TGTGCCAGCAGTTTATATATCCAGGGCGAGGCATATGGCTACACCTTC.

The chain has TRBV19 and TRBJ1-5; weak D call: TRBD1 (5 bases). The germline CDR1 and CDR2 sequences are LNHDA and SQIVND (reference sequence). Deletions cut 7 bases from V and 4 bases from J, with 17 bases between. The CDR3 spans 15 residues. CDR3 amino acids: CASTLGQGRNQPQHF. The CDR3 DNA follows: TGTGCCAGTACCCTCGGGCAGGGAAGGAATCAGCCCCAGCATTTT.